These 9 T cell receptor beta chains were all obtained from the same sample, sequenced in a study of radiotherapy plus CTLA-4 blockade in lung cancer. The protocol was immunoSEQ multiplex PCR, while the TCRdb copy is restricted to in-frame clones and leaves out a portion. This table has 90,000 to 150,000 clones, more than 65% appearing once. The sample here was peripheral blood, taken from a patient treated with radiotherapy plus ipilimumab. Receptors originate from a human donor with non-small cell lung cancer who had a partial response to radiotherapy plus ipilimumab.

This clone was counted once. This chain connects TRBV2 to TRBJ2-7; no firm D call. V shed 6 bases and J shed 3 bases, with 9 bases lying between them. The CDR3 is 12 amino acids. The germline CDR1 and CDR2 sequences are SNHLY and FYNNEI. CDR3: CASRIANYEQYF. In DNA, the CDR3 is TGTGCCAGCAGGATTGCGAACTACGAGCAGTACTTC.

The chain employs TRBV11-2 and TRBJ2-7; 14 nucleotides match TRBD2. Germline CDR1 is SGHAT and CDR2 is FQNNGV. This CDR3 has 17 amino acids. The ends lost 3 bases at V and 2 bases at J; junction bases unmatched: 6. For the CDR3, the DNA is TGTGCCAGCAGCTTGCGGGAGGGACTAGCGGGGGCCTACGAGCAGTACTTC. It encodes CASSLREGLAGAYEQYF.

The rearrangement links TRBV5-1 to TRBJ2-5; D is perhaps TRBD1 (5 bases). CDR3 length equals 16 residues. Germline V lookup: CDR1 SGHRS, CDR2 YFSETQ. The V end lost 0 bases, the J end lost 1 base, and 13 bases lay between the germline ends. The CDR3 sequence is CASSLGETATQETQYF. For the CDR3, the DNA is TGCGCCAGCAGCTTGGGAGAGACAGCTACCCAAGAGACCCAGTACTTC.

The chain couples TRBV6-5 to TRBJ2-7, with TRBD1 matching over 9 bases. Germline V gene lookup returns CDR1 MNHEY and CDR2 SVGAGI. This CDR3 spans 14 amino acids. Trimming took 2 bases from V and 4 from J; bases not matched to a gene: 3. The CDR3 loop is CASSYDRGAYEQYF. In DNA form, the CDR3 reads TGTGCCAGCAGTTACGACAGGGGGGCATACGAGCAGTACTTC.

Concerning this clone: The same CDR3 can be traced to other DNA sequences in this sample. This chain joins TRBV18 and TRBJ1-2, with 7 positions matching TRBD1. Trimming cost V 3 bases and J 3 bases; bases outside gene matches: 1. Per germline, CDR1 KGHSH and CDR2 LQKENI. The CDR3 is made up of 13 amino acids. Here the CDR3 reads CASSPGTDYGYTF. In DNA, the CDR3 is TGTGCCAGCTCACCGGGGACAGACTATGGCTACACCTTC.

This clone was seen a handful of times. The chain joins TRBV4-3 to TRBJ1-5, with D tentatively TRBD1 (6 bases). Trimming left V 0 bases short and J 4 bases short, with 7 bases between. The CDR3 loop spans 14 amino acids. Germline CDR1 and CDR2: LGHNA and YSLEER. CDR3 amino acids: CASSQDRGNQPQHF. The CDR3 DNA reads as TGCGCCAGCAGCCAAGATAGGGGGAATCAGCCCCAGCATTTT.

V gene TRBV18 combines with J gene TRBJ1-2; 7 nucleotides agree with TRBD1. This CDR3 is built from 14 residues. Trimming cost V 3 bases and J 9 bases; bases outside gene matches: 10. CDR1 and CDR2 from the germline V gene are KGHSH and LQKENI. CDR3 in amino acids: CASSPPTGAQSYTF. DNA for the CDR3: TGTGCCAGCTCACCTCCAACAGGGGCTCAGAGCTACACCTTC.

This sequence joins TRBV25-1 and TRBJ1-4, with a possible D match to TRBD1 (5 bases). V lost 11 bases and J lost 8, with 18 bases in between. Germline CDR1 and CDR2: MGHDK and SYGVNS. CDR3 length: 13 residues. In nucleotides, the CDR3 is TGTGCCGGGGAGGGGCTCGCAGCGGAAAAACTGTTTTTT. Amino acids: CAGEGLAAEKLFF.

The chain has TRBV18 and TRBJ2-1; maybe TRBD2 (5 bases). Trimming cost V 3 bases and J 10 bases, with 13 bases left between them. The length of the CDR3 is 13 residues. CDR1 KGHSH and CDR2 LQKENI come from the germline V gene. This chain's CDR3 is CASSPGPEREQFF. CDR3 bases: TGTGCCAGCTCACCCGGGCCCGAGCGGGAGCAGTTCTTC.